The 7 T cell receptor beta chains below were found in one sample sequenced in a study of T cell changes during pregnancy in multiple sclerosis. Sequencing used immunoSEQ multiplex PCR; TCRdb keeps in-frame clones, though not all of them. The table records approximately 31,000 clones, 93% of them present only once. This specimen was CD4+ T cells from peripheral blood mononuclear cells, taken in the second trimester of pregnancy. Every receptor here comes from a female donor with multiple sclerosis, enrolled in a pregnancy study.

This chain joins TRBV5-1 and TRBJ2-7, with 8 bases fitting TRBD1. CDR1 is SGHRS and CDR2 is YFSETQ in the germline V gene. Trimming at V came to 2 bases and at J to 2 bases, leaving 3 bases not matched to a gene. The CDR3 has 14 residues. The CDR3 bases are TGCGCCAGCAGCTTCACACAGGGGGCCTACGAGCAGTACTTC. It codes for CASSFTQGAYEQYF. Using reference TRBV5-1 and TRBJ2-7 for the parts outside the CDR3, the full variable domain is KAGVTQTPRYLIKTRGQQVTLSCSPISGHRSVSWYQQTPGQGLQFLFEYFSETQRNKGNFPGRFSGRQFSNSRSEMNVSTLELGDSALYLCASSFTQGAYEQYFGPGTRLTVT.

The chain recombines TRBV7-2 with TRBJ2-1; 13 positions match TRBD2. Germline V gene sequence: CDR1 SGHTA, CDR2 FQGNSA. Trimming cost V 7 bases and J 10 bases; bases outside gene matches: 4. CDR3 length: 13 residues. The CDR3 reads CASKLAGGGEQFF. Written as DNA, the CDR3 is TGTGCCAGCAAACTAGCGGGAGGGGGGGAGCAGTTCTTC.

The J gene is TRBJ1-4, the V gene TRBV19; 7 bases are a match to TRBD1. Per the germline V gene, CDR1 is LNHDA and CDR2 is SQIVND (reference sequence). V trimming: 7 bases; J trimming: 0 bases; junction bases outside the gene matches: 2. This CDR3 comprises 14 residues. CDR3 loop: CASTGQATNEKLFF. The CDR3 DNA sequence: TGTGCCAGTACTGGACAGGCAACTAATGAAAAACTGTTTTTT.

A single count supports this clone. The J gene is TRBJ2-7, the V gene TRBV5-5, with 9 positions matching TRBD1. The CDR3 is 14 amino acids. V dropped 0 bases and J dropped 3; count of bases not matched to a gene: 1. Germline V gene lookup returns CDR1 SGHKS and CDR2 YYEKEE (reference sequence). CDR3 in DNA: TGTGCCAGCAGCTTGGAGGGACAGGGCTACGAGCAGTACTTC. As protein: CASSLEGQGYEQYF.

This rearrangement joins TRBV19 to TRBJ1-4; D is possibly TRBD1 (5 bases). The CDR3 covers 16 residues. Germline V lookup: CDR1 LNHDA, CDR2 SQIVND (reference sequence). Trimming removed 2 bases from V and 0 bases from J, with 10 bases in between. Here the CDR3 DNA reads TGTGCCAGTAGTATAAGGCGACAGACAACTAATGAAAAACTGTTTTTT. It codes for CASSIRRQTTNEKLFF.

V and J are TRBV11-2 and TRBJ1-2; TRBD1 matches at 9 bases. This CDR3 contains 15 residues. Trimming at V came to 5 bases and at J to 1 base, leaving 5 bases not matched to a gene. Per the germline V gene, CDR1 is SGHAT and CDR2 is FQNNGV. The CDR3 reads CASSVGQGNNYGYTF. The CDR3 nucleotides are TGTGCCAGCAGCGTCGGACAGGGGAATAACTATGGCTACACCTTC.

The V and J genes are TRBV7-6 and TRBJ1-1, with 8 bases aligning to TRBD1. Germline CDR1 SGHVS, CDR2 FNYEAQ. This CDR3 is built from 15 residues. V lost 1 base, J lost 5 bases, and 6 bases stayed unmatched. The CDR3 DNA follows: TGTGCCAGCAGCTTAGGGGTTCAGGGGGCAACTGAAGCTTTCTTT. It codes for CASSLGVQGATEAFF.